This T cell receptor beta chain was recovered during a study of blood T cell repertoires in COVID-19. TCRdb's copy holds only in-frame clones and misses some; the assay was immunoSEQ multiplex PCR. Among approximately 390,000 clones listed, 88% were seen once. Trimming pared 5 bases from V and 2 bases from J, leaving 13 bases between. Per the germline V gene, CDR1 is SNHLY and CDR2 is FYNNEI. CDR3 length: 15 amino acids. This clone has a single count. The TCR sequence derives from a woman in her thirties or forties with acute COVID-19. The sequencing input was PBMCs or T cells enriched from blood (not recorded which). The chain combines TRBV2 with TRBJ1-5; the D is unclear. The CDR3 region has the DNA TGTGCCAGCAGTAGCCGGGTGGGTGGCAATCAGCCCCAGCATTTT. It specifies CASSSRVGGNQPQHF. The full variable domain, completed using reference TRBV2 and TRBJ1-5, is EPEVTQTPSHQVTQMGQEVILRCVPISNHLYFYWYRQILGQKVEFLVSFYNNEISEKSEIFDDQFSVERPDGSNFTLKIRSTKLEDSAMYFCASSSRVGGNQPQHFGDGTRLSIL.